This T cell receptor beta chain stems from a study of a mutant IDH1 vaccine in newly diagnosed glioma. Data came from immunoSEQ multiplex PCR; TCRdb stores just in-frame clones and leaves some out. This table has roughly 120,000 clones, around three quarters appearing once. Noted time point: week 11, during vaccination. All doses held 300 ug of mutant IDH1 20-mer peptide, with topical imiquimod. A word on this clone: As yet, its antigen is unknown. One junction end does not reproduce the germline sequence, and a read error may be involved.

This CDR3 spans 14 amino acids. Germline V gene lookup returns CDR1 GTSNPN and CDR2 SVGIG (reference sequence). The V call is TRBV30, the J call TRBJ2-6; D may be TRBD1 (5 bases). The origin of this receptor is a man in his forties with glioma. The material sequenced was PBMCs, taken from a glioma patient whose treatment included an IDH1 peptide vaccine. The CDR3 loop is CARKSDSGANILTF. The CDR3 nucleotides are TGTGCCCGAAAAAGTGACTCTGGGGCCAACATCCTGACTTTC.